Sequencing of this TCR beta chain was carried out in a study of T cells in women clearing cervical HPV infection. Details on this clone: The read gets to within 3 residues of the CDR3 end, and the germline J gene fills in the rest.

Measured with immunoSEQ multiplex PCR; TCRdb has only the in-frame clones, and not every one. Its table records 30,000 to 45,000 clones. The germline V gene encodes CDR1 MNHNS and CDR2 SASEGT. The CDR3 spans 15 residues. Trimming took 3 bases from V and 4 from J; bases not matched to a gene: 5. The sequence was obtained from a woman aged 18 to 75 with a cervical HPV16 infection that either progressed to CIN3+ or cleared (not recorded which). Sequences were obtained from blood buffy coat. The V and J genes are TRBV6-1 and TRBJ1-4; TRBD1 agrees at 7 bases. CDR3 sequence: CASSDTGTDNEKLFF. The part of the CDR3 DNA that was read is TGTGCCAGCAGTGACACCGGGACAGATAATGAAAAA.